This T cell receptor beta chain was retrieved from a study of regulatory T cells in long-lasting Graves disease. The study, taken as a whole, reports: Those with persistent disease had in common more public clonotypes (roughly 3,000) than new patients (approximately 970).

Sample time point: persistent/refractory GD, antithyroid drugs over 5 years with positive TRAb. Extracted RNA from PBMCs served as the source of the TCR library. An endocrinology department in Xi'an, China, supplied the patients. The CDR3 is made up of 15 amino acids. The germline gives CDR1 SGHNT, CDR2 YYREEE (reference sequence). The ends lost 1 base at V and 7 bases at J; junction bases unmatched: 4. Arm-PCR of CDR3 regions with iRepertoire HTBI primers generated TCR beta libraries. Under the authors' procedure: Overall, samples carried over 60 TRBV and 14 TRBJ segments. TCRdb fed the multiplex PCR reads into MiXCR, producing one record per CDR3 protein. TCRdb assigned the V and J calls; the authors' analysis was not used. This table has about 430,000 distinct CDR3 sequences, 21% appearing once. This clonotype was counted only a few times. Its matching antigen is unknown.

The sequence came from a female donor with Graves disease. The sequencing here drew on peripheral blood mononuclear cells (PBMCs), taken when the disease was refractory, from a patient treated with antithyroid drugs. V gene TRBV5-4 combines with J gene TRBJ1-4, with 10 bases lining up with TRBD1. In DNA form, the CDR3 reads TGTGCCAGCAGCTTGATGGGACAGGGGATTGAAAAACTGTTTTTT. Translated, it gives CASSLMGQGIEKLFF.